This TCR beta chain was retrieved from a study of T cell responses to AZD1222 COVID-19 vaccine. About the research overall: Recipients boosted at about 4 weeks or about 12 weeks are pooled. General study findings and limits: There were vaccine-associated CD4 TCRs across spike, dominant at 160-218 and 743-854. Of spike-specific TCRs, nearly half reportedly target regions left unmutated in variants. Repertoire sampling happened only post peak T cell response.

For this clone: Its antigen is still unknown.

The method was immunoSEQ multiplex PCR; TCRdb's version includes in-frame clones alone and lacks a portion of them. This sample carries about 62,000 clones, 76% of them seen once, and the ten largest clones take 11% to 15%. Sequencing used peripheral blood, obtained on day 0 of AZD1222 vaccination. This clonotype originated in an adult in good health.

In DNA, the CDR3 is TGTGCCAGCGGTTCGGGGTCCTACGAGCAGTACTTC. Translation gives CASGSGSYEQYF. The rearrangement uses TRBV11-2 and TRBJ2-7, with a tentative D call TRBD2 (5 bases). V was pared by 8 bases and J by 1 base, with 9 bases between. Germline values: CDR1 SGHAT, CDR2 FQNNGV. There are 12 residues in the CDR3.